This T cell receptor (beta chain) derives from a study of CD8+ T cells in alopecia areata. Study as a whole: The study gave treated patients oral tofacitinib at 5 to 10 mg twice daily. Affected scalp percentage gauged treated patients' severity. General study findings and limits: Scalp sequencing captures resident alphabeta T cells of normal skin too.

With respect to this clone: No antigen is known for it.

Stated treatment: oral pan-JAK inhibitor, 5-10 mg twice daily. Sequencing used cDNA as its template, made by extracting RNA and reverse transcribing it. The assay was immunoSEQ multiplex PCR, and TCRdb's table has in-frame clones only and misses some. The table lists 150,000 to 200,000 clones, around 56% of them singletons. The germline V gene encodes CDR1 SGHRS and CDR2 YFSETQ. The CDR3 contains 15 residues. With 4 bases clipped from V and 5 bases from J, the junction kept 6 bases outside the gene matches. This chain links TRBV5-1 with TRBJ2-1, with 10 bases fitting TRBD1. Sequenced material: CD4+ T cells sorted from blood, taken at week 4, from a patient treated with tofacitinib. The sequence derives from a human donor with alopecia areata. CDR3 in DNA: TGCGCCAGCAGCCATGGACAGGGGGTAGACAATGAGCAGTTCTTC. Amino acid sequence: CASSHGQGVDNEQFF.